This T cell receptor (beta chain) appears in the sequencing data of a study of cytotoxic CD8 clonotypes in ibrutinib-treated CLL. Clones were sequenced by immunoSEQ multiplex PCR, and TCRdb holds only the in-frame ones, with some missing. The sample shows some 200,000 clones, roughly 77% of them seen only once. The CDR3 has 17 amino acids. Germline V gene sequence: CDR1 SEHNR, CDR2 FQNEAQ (reference sequence). The ends lost 5 bases at V and 8 bases at J; junction bases unmatched: 13. The sequencing used PBMCs, collected after 12 months of ibrutinib treatment. The TCR originated in a human donor with chronic lymphocytic leukemia. The chain is built from TRBV7-9 and TRBJ2-3; TRBD2 aligns across 13 bases. CDR3 in amino acids: CASSVLGTSGTRGTQYF. DNA of the CDR3: TGTGCCAGCAGCGTGTTAGGGACTAGCGGGACTCGGGGTACGCAGTATTTT. Combining the CDR3 with reference TRBV7-9 and TRBJ2-3 gives the whole variable domain DTGVSQNPRHKITKRGQNVTFRCDPISEHNRLYWYRQTLGQGPEFLTYFQNEAQLEKSRLLSDRFSAERPKGSFSTLEIQRTEQGDSAMYLCASSVLGTSGTRGTQYFGPGTRLTVL.